The T cell receptor beta chain described here comes from a study of regulatory T cells in long-lasting Graves disease. Study summary: Antithyroid drug use was under 3 months in newly diagnosed Graves' patients.

Library construction for TCR beta used iRepertoire HTBI primers and Arm-PCR of CDR3 regions. MiXCR, run by TCRdb on the multiplex PCR reads, gives a single entry per CDR3 protein. The table lists 300,000 to 400,000 distinct CDR3 sequences, 16% of them singletons. A few counts support this clonotype. The time point here: newly diagnosed GD, antithyroid drugs for less than 3 months. Scientists built the TCR library using RNA that was extracted from PBMCs. Investigators report Graves' disease was diagnosed under American Thyroid Association guidelines. This same sample was also taken into another study, of T cells in Graves' hyperthyroidism and ophthalmopathy. That work adds: First-round RT-PCR with HTBI primers amplified the TCR CDR3 region.

The TCR comes from a middle-aged man with Graves disease. Sequenced material: peripheral blood mononuclear cells (PBMCs), taken at new diagnosis, from a patient treated with antithyroid drugs.

The CDR3: CASSWRLAGELFF. The CDR3 DNA reads TGTGCCAGCAGCTGGCGTCTGGCCGGGGAGCTGTTTTTT. V gene TRBV14 combines with J gene TRBJ2-2; no definite D call. The CDR3 has 13 amino acids. Germline V gene data show CDR1 as SGHDN and CDR2 as FVKESK. V was trimmed by 5 bases and J by 6 bases, leaving 10 bases between them.